These 25 T cell receptor beta chains were sequenced from one sample in a study of shared clonotypes between healthy human individuals. Repertoires were generated with immunoSEQ multiplex PCR, while TCRdb's copy carries only in-frame clones and drops some. The profile covers some 2 million clones, with 85% to 95% appearing a single time and more than 0.1% taken by the ten largest. The material sequenced was naive CD4+ T cells sorted from blood. Subset noted: CD45RA+ positively selected. The receptor source for this set is a man aged 18 to 29 in good health.

This chain connects TRBV30 to TRBJ2-3; the D gene is possibly TRBD2 (6 bases). Trimming took 4 bases from V and 7 from J, leaving 9 bases between them. The germline V gene has CDR1 GTSNPN and CDR2 SVGIG (reference sequence). The CDR3 totals 11 residues. The CDR3 sequence: CAWTEGHTQYF. DNA of the CDR3: TGTGCCTGGACGGAGGGCCATACGCAGTATTTT.

The chain uses TRBV6-1 and TRBJ1-5; maybe TRBD1 (6 bases). With 4 bases removed from V and 1 base from J, the gap between germline ends came to 11 bases. This CDR3 spans 15 amino acids. Germline CDR1 and CDR2: MNHNS and SASEGT. Here the CDR3 DNA reads TGTGCCAGCAGTGTAAGGACAGAGAGCAATCAGCCCCAGCATTTT. Translating gives CASSVRTESNQPQHF.

The J gene is TRBJ2-7, the V gene TRBV13, with TRBD2 matching over 8 bases. From germline, CDR1 is PRHDT and CDR2 FYEKMQ (reference sequence). CDR3 length: 15 residues. V dropped 2 bases and J dropped 12; count of bases not matched to a gene: 15. The CDR3 loop reads CASSLRDGRVKGPYF. CDR3 nucleotide sequence: TGTGCCAGCAGCTTAAGGGACGGGAGGGTAAAGGGTCCGTACTTC.

This clone was seen once. The J gene is TRBJ2-1, the V gene TRBV5-1; 9 bases match TRBD2. This CDR3 is 15 amino acids long. Germline trimming cut 2 bases from V and 6 bases from J; bases unmatched to any gene: 6. Germline assignment: CDR1 SGHRS and CDR2 YFSETQ. CDR3 nucleotides: TGCGCCAGCAGCTTAGGCCCAGCGGGGGGCAATGAGCAGTTCTTC. This gives the protein CASSLGPAGGNEQFF.

The CDR3 DNA sequence: TGTGCCTGGAGTGTTGAACACCTCGTTAATTCACCCCTCCACTTT. Translation gives CAWSVEHLVNSPLHF. The V gene is TRBV30, the J gene TRBJ1-6, with D unresolved. Trimming took off 0 bases at V and 6 bases at J, with 12 bases between the two ends. This CDR3 has 15 residues. Germline V gives CDR1 GTSNPN, CDR2 SVGIG (reference sequence).

Turning to this clone: This specimen includes other DNA sequences encoding the same CDR3. The CDR3 sequence: CAWRDRGYEQYF. CDR3 coding DNA: TGTGCCTGGAGGGACAGAGGCTACGAGCAGTACTTC. The rearrangement links TRBV30 to TRBJ2-7; D might be TRBD1 (6 bases). The CDR3 runs to 12 residues. The V and J ends lost 3 bases and 3 bases respectively, with 9 bases between them. From germline, CDR1 is GTSNPN and CDR2 SVGIG (reference sequence).

The gene calls are TRBV6-5 and TRBJ1-6; a possible D gene is TRBD1 (5 bases). Looked up from germline, CDR1 is MNHEY and CDR2 is SVGAGI. V dropped 6 bases and J dropped 10 bases, with 13 bases sitting between them. This CDR3 contains 13 residues. The CDR3 region has the DNA TGTGCCAGCAGGCTCGGGGGTTCGTCACCCCTCCACTTT. It translates to CASRLGGSSPLHF.

The chain uses TRBV4-2 and TRBJ1-2; D uncertain. Trimming took 1 base from V and 2 from J, leaving 11 bases between them. The CDR3 runs to 15 residues. Per the germline V gene, CDR1 is LGHNA and CDR2 is YNFKEQ. CDR3 DNA: TGTGCCAGCAGCCAAGGCGTACCCCTAAACTATGGCTACACCTTC. This encodes CASSQGVPLNYGYTF.

The chain combines TRBV18 with TRBJ1-4; the D gene is possibly TRBD1 (5 bases). V dropped 3 bases and J dropped 8 bases, with 16 bases sitting between them. In germline, CDR1 is KGHSH, CDR2 LQKENI. The CDR3 sequence is 15 residues long. The CDR3 reads CASSPGAELSEKLFF. The CDR3 DNA reads TGTGCCAGCTCACCCGGGGCAGAGTTGAGCGAAAAACTGTTTTTT.

The rearrangement uses TRBV29-1 and TRBJ1-2; D may be TRBD1 (5 bases). Per germline, CDR1 SQVTM and CDR2 ANQGSEA. V dropped 4 bases and J dropped 7 bases, with 16 bases sitting between them. The CDR3 runs to 13 residues. The CDR3 DNA sequence: TGCAGCGTTGCTCCTACGACTGGGGCTGGCTACACCTTC. Protein product: CSVAPTTGAGYTF. The whole variable domain, filled in from reference TRBV29-1 and TRBJ1-2, reads SAVISQKPSRDICQRGTSLTIQCQVDSQVTMMFWYRQQPGQSLTLIATANQGSEATYESGFVIDKFPISRPNLTFSTLTVSNMSPEDSSIYLCSVAPTTGAGYTFGSGTRLTVV.

V usage is TRBV14 and J usage is TRBJ2-7; 9 bases fit TRBD1. The CDR3 has 16 amino acids. Germline loops: CDR1 SGHDN, CDR2 FVKESK. V gave up 1 base and J gave up 5 bases; unmatched junction bases: 9. The CDR3 sequence: CASSQGQGVRRNEQYF. CDR3 coding DNA: TGTGCCAGCAGCCAAGGACAGGGGGTGAGACGGAACGAGCAGTACTTC.

A single count supports this clone. V usage is TRBV5-1 and J usage is TRBJ2-5, with 9 bases identical to TRBD2. Germline CDR1 SGHRS, CDR2 YFSETQ. The V segment lost 0 bases and the J segment 1 base; nucleotides outside the gene matches: 4. The CDR3 is 16 amino acids. The CDR3 protein is CASSLAAGGLQETQYF. The CDR3 DNA sequence: TGCGCCAGCAGCTTGGCAGCGGGGGGCCTCCAAGAGACCCAGTACTTC.

This chain uses TRBV4-1 with TRBJ2-3; 7 positions agree with TRBD2. Germline assignment: CDR1 MGHRA and CDR2 YSYEKL. The CDR3 has 18 amino acids. Trimming took 4 bases from V and 3 from J; bases not matched to a gene: 16. CDR3 sequence reads: CASSLKGTGGPLTDTQYF. The CDR3 DNA is TGCGCCAGCAGCCTCAAGGGAACGGGAGGCCCATTAACAGATACGCAGTATTTT.

V is TRBV9 and J is TRBJ1-1; 9 bases fit TRBD1. The trim removed 3 bases at V and 7 bases at J, leaving 4 bases unmatched. Germline V gives CDR1 SGDLS, CDR2 YYNGEE. The CDR3 is 13 amino acids. The CDR3 DNA reads as TGTGCCAGCAGCGCCGGACAGGGGTTTGAAGCTTTCTTT. The encoded protein is CASSAGQGFEAFF.

The chain links TRBV2 to TRBJ1-2, with D perhaps matching TRBD1 (5 bases). The CDR3 sequence is 13 residues long. V was cut by 4 bases and J by 4 bases, with 10 bases left in between. Germline assignment: CDR1 SNHLY and CDR2 FYNNEI. CDR3 amino acids: CASSVSGSYGYTF. DNA of the CDR3: TGTGCCAGCAGTGTATCAGGGTCCTATGGCTACACCTTC.

In the case of this clone: At one of its ends the junction is not consistent with the germline gene, which may arise from a read error. The chain uses TRBV6-6 and TRBJ2-5; D ambiguous. CDR1 and CDR2 (germline): MNHNY, SVGAGI (reference sequence). CDR3 length: 14 residues. This CDR3 is CASSSGGAQEAQYF. The CDR3 DNA is TGTGCCAGCAGTTCCGGTGGAGCACAAGAGGCCCAGTACTTC.

This clone was picked up one time. This same CDR3 is encoded by further DNA sequences in the sample. The gene calls are TRBV6-5 and TRBJ1-5, with D perhaps matching TRBD1 (5 bases). CDR1 and CDR2 from the germline V gene are MNHEY and SVGAGI. V lost 3 bases and J 1 base, leaving 7 bases between the germline ends. The CDR3 is 14 residues long. The CDR3, as DNA: TGTGCCAGCAGTTATGACAGAAGCAATCAGCCCCAGCATTTT. It yields the protein CASSYDRSNQPQHF.

This chain connects TRBV11-2 to TRBJ2-2; 10 bases align to TRBD2. Germline V gives CDR1 SGHAT, CDR2 FQNNGV. CDR3 length: 18 amino acids. The V gene end was trimmed by 2 bases and the J gene end by 0 bases; junction bases not matched to a gene: 6. CDR3: CASSLWASGGTNTGELFF. The CDR3 DNA sequence: TGTGCCAGCAGCTTATGGGCTAGCGGGGGAACGAACACCGGGGAGCTGTTTTTT.

The V gene is TRBV7-9, the J gene TRBJ1-1; D is uncertain. The CDR3 is 12 amino acids. Germline assignment: CDR1 SEHNR and CDR2 FQNEAQ (reference sequence). Trimming pared 3 bases from V and 7 bases from J, leaving 9 bases between. The CDR3 DNA reads as TGTGCCAGCAGCTTGGATGGGTTTGAAGCTTTCTTT. It yields the protein CASSLDGFEAFF. Looking up the rest from reference TRBV7-9 and TRBJ1-1 gives the full variable domain: DTGVSQNPRHKITKRGQNVTFRCDPISEHNRLYWYRQTLGQGPEFLTYFQNEAQLEKSRLLSDRFSAERPKGSFSTLEIQRTEQGDSAMYLCASSLDGFEAFFGQGTRLTVV.

In this sample, this clone turned up once. The chain is built from TRBV5-6 and TRBJ2-1; D is unresolved. The CDR3 is made up of 16 amino acids. V lost 1 base and J 0 bases, leaving 11 bases between the germline ends. Germline values: CDR1 SGHDT, CDR2 YYEEEE. The CDR3, as DNA: TGTGCCAGCAGCTTGTTCGGCAAGAGCTCCTACAATGAGCAGTTCTTC. The encoded protein is CASSLFGKSSYNEQFF.

This chain links TRBV7-2 with TRBJ2-7, with TRBD1 matching over 8 bases. J lost 3 bases, V lost 3 bases, and 7 bases had no gene match. CDR1 and CDR2 (germline): SGHTA, FQGNSA. The CDR3 totals 15 residues. The CDR3 protein is CASSFGQGRNYEQYF. CDR3 in DNA: TGTGCCAGCAGCTTCGGACAGGGCAGAAACTACGAGCAGTACTTC.

About this clone: An end of the junction does not agree with germline; a read error may underlie this. The same CDR3 arises from other DNA sequences in this sample as well. The chain couples TRBV5-6 to TRBJ2-2; 7 bases agree with TRBD2. Germline V gene data show CDR1 as SGHDT and CDR2 as YYEEEE. CDR3 length: 12 amino acids. CDR3 residues: CASSWGSGELFF. As DNA, the CDR3 is TGTGCCAGCAGCTGGGGAAGCGGGGAGCTATTTTTT.

Points on this clone: Within the sample, other DNA sequences also encode this same CDR3. V gene TRBV5-1 combines with J gene TRBJ1-5; D not certain. The germline CDR1 and CDR2 sequences are SGHRS and YFSETQ. Trimming took off 0 bases at V and 0 bases at J, with 7 bases between the two ends. The CDR3 runs to 15 residues. CDR3 residues: CASSLDGFSNQPQHF. CDR3 DNA: TGCGCCAGCAGCTTGGATGGGTTTAGCAATCAGCCCCAGCATTTT.

The chain joins TRBV11-2 to TRBJ2-3; the D gene could be TRBD1 or TRBD2 (5 bases each). This CDR3 is 17 amino acids long. Trimming took 3 bases from V and 0 from J, leaving 16 bases between them. The germline gives CDR1 SGHAT, CDR2 FQNNGV. In DNA, the CDR3 is TGTGCCAGCAGCTTGGGGACGTGGGACGTTAGCACAGATACGCAGTATTTT. It is translated as CASSLGTWDVSTDTQYF.

About this clone itself: Other DNA sequences from this sample encode an identical CDR3 as well. CDR3 region: CASSVGTGLEQYF. The DNA of the CDR3 is TGTGCCAGCAGCGTAGGGACAGGACTCGAGCAGTACTTC. The rearrangement links TRBV9 to TRBJ2-7; TRBD1 aligns across 7 bases. The V gene end was trimmed by 0 bases and the J gene end by 6 bases; junction bases not matched to a gene: 3. From germline, CDR1 is SGDLS and CDR2 YYNGEE. The CDR3 has 13 amino acids.